A selection of T cell receptor beta chains follows, all from one sample in a study of long-term antiretroviral therapy in people with HIV. The assay was immunoSEQ multiplex PCR, and TCRdb's table has in-frame clones only and misses some. The sample comprises more than 15,000 clones, around three quarters of which are singletons, and approximately 10% rests with the top ten. Sequenced material: unsorted PBMCs, taken 2.3 years after starting antiretroviral therapy. Receptors were obtained from a woman between 40 and 55 years old with HIV. The CDR3 runs from the conserved cysteine through the conserved F or W. The order of the fields is J gene, V gene, clone size, D gene, CDR3 DNA, CDR3 protein. The D gene is left open where the match is weak. Size is stated for part of the rows, as once, few or many counts, or as a class when the clone is expanded.

TRBJ2-2,TRBV19,NA,NA,TGTGCCAGCCAATCCCCCGGGGAGCTGTTTTTT,CASQSPGELFF
TRBJ1-2,TRBV25-1,NA,NA,TGTGCCAGCAGTGCAGGGGACTATGGCTACACCTTC,CASSAGDYGYTF
TRBJ2-1,TRBV9,NA,NA,TGTGCCAGCAGCGGGGTGGGGGCCCTAGGGGATGAGCAGTTCTTC,CASSGVGALGDEQFF
TRBJ1-2,TRBV7-2,NA,NA,TGTGCCAGCTGGGCTGCCCCTCAGGACTATGGCTACACCTTC,CASWAAPQDYGYTF
TRBJ2-3,TRBV15,NA,TRBD1,TGTGCCACCAGCAGAGTTGGGACAGGGAAAGATACGCAGTATTTT,CATSRVGTGKDTQYF
TRBJ2-1,TRBV20-1,NA,NA,TGCAGTACCCTAGGGAATGAGCAGTTCTTC,CSTLGNEQFF
TRBJ2-5,TRBV11-2,once,NA,TGTGCCAGCAGCTTAGTAGTAGGGAGTGGGGAGACCCAGTACTTC,CASSLVVGSGETQYF
TRBJ2-1,TRBV6-6,NA,TRBD2,TGTGCCAGCAGTTACGGAGCGGGAGCGGGCTACAATGAGCAGTTCTTC,CASSYGAGAGYNEQFF
TRBJ1-5,TRBV12-5,NA,NA,TGTGCTAGTGGTTTGGGCAGCTATCAGCCCCAGCATTTT,CASGLGSYQPQHF
TRBJ2-5,TRBV7-9,NA,NA,TGTGCCAGCAGCTGGACATCCCTCCAAGAGACCCAGTACTTC,CASSWTSLQETQYF
TRBJ2-5,TRBV29-1,NA,NA,TGCAGCGTCCTTCCCATTATCGAATCTCAGGGTCGGGAAGAGACCCAGTACTTC,CSVLPIIESQGREETQYF
TRBJ2-1,TRBV15,NA,TRBD2,TGTGCCACCAGCAAAAGAGCGGGAGGACTGAATGAGCAGTTCTTC,CATSKRAGGLNEQFF
TRBJ2-2,TRBV27,NA,NA,TGTGCCAGCAGTTTATCGCGGGGAGGGGGCACCGGGGAGCTGTTTTTT,CASSLSRGGGTGELFF
TRBJ2-1,TRBV7-2,NA,NA,TGTGCCAGCAGCTTCGCCAGGAGCTCCTACAATGAGCAGTTCTTC,CASSFARSSYNEQFF
TRBJ2-3,TRBV30,once,TRBD2,TGTGCCTGGAGTGTACAAGCGGGAATTCCTCCAGATACGCAGTATTTT,CAWSVQAGIPPDTQYF
TRBJ2-5,TRBV12-5,NA,NA,TGTGCTAGTGGCTCCGGAGGAGGGGGGGCGCGTAAAGAGACCCAGTACTTC,CASGSGGGGARKETQYF
TRBJ2-5,TRBV5-4,NA,NA,TGTGCCAGCAGCTTGGCCGGCGGAAAGACCCAGTACTTC,CASSLAGGKTQYF